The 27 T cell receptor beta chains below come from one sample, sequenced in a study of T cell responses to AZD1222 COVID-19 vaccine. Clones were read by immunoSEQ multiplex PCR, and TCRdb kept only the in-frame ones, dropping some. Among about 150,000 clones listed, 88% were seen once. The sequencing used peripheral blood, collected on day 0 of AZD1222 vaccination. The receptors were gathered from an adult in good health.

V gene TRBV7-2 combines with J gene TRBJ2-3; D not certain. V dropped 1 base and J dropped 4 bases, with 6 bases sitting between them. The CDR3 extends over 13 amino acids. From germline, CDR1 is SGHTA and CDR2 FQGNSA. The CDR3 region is CASSLVRSDTQYF. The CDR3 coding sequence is TGTGCCAGCAGCTTAGTTAGGTCAGATACGCAGTATTTT.

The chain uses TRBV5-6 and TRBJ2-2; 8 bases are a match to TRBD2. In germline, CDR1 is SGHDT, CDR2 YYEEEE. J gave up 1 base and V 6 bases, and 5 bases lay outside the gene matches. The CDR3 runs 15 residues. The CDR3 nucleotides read TGTGCCAGCAACGCGGGGGGCGGGAACACCGGGGAGCTGTTTTTT. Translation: CASNAGGGNTGELFF.

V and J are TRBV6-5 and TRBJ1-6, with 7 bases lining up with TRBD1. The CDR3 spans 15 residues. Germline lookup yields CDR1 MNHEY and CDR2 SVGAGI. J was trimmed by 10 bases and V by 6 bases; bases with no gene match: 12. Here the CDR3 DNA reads TGTGCCAGCAGGACATACTACAGGGGCGGGTCACCCCTCCACTTT. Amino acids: CASRTYYRGGSPLHF.

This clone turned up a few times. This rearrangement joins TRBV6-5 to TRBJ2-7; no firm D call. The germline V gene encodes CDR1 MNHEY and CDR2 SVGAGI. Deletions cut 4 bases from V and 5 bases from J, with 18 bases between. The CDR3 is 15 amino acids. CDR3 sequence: CASSSASTGKDEQYF. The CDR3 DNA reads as TGTGCCAGCAGTTCAGCCTCGACGGGCAAAGACGAGCAGTACTTC.

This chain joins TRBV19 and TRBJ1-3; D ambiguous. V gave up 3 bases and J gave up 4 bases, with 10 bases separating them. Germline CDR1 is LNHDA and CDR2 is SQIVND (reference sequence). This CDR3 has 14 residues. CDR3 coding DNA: TGTGCCAGTAGTATGGGTCCGACGGGAAACACCATATATTTT. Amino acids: CASSMGPTGNTIYF. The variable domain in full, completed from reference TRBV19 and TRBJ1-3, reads DGGITQSPKYLFRKEGQNVTLSCEQNLNHDAMYWYRQDPGQGLRLIYYSQIVNDFQKGDIAEGYSVSREKKESFPLTVTSAQKNPTAFYLCASSMGPTGNTIYFGEGSWLTVV.

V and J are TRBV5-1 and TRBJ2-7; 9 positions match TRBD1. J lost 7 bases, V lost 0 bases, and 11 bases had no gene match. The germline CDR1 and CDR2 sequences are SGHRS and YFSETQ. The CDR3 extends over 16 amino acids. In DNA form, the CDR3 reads TGCGCCAGCAGCTTGGAAGGTGGGACAGGGCAAAGGGAGCAGTACTTC. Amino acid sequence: CASSLEGGTGQREQYF.

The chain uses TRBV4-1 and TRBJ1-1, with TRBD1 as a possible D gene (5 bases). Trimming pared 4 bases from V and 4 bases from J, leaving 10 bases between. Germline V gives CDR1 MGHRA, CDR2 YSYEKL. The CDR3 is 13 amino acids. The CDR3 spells CASSLRQITEAFF. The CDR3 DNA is TGCGCCAGCAGCCTCCGACAGATCACTGAAGCTTTCTTT.

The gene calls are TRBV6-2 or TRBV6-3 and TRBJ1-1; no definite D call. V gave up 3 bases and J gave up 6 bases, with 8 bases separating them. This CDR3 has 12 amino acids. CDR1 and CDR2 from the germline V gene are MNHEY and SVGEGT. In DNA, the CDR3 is TGTGCCAGCAGTTATAGCACGGCTGAAGCTTTCTTT. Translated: CASSYSTAEAFF.

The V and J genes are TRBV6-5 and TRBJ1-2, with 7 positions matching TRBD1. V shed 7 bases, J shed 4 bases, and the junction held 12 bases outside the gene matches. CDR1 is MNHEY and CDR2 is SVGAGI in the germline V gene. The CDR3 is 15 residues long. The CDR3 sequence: CASTLNRGVSYGYTF. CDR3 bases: TGTGCCAGCACCCTTAACAGGGGCGTCTCCTATGGCTACACCTTC.

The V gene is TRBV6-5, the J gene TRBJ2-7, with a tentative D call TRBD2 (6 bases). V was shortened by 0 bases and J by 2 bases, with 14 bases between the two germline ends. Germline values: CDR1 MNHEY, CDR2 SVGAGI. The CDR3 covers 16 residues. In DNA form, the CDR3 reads TGTGCCAGCAGTTACTCGGCGGCGGGGTCCGCCTACGAGCAGTACTTC. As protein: CASSYSAAGSAYEQYF.

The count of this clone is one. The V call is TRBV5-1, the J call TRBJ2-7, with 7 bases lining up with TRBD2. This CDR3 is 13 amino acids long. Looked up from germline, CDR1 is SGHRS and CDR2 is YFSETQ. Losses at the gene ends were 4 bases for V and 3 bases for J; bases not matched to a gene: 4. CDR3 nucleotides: TGCGCCAGCAGCGACGGGGAGGGCTACGAGCAGTACTTC. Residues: CASSDGEGYEQYF.

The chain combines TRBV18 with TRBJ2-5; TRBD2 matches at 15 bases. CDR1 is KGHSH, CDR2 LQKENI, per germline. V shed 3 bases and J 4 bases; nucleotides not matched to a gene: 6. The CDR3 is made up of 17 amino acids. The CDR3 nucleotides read TGTGCCAGCTCACCGGGACTAGCGGGGGGTGTTGCAGAGACCCAGTACTTC. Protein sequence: CASSPGLAGGVAETQYF.

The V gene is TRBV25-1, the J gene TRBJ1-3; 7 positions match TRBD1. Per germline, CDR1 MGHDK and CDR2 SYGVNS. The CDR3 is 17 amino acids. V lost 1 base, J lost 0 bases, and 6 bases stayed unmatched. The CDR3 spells CASSESLGQSSGNTIYF. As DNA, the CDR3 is TGTGCCAGCAGTGAATCGCTGGGACAGAGCTCTGGAAACACCATATATTTT.

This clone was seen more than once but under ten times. The CDR3 region is CASSQQGWTEAFF. The CDR3 DNA reads TGCGCCAGCAGCCAACAGGGATGGACTGAAGCTTTCTTT. The chain has TRBV4-3 and TRBJ1-1, with D tentatively TRBD1 (5 bases). The V end lost 2 bases, the J end lost 5 bases, and 9 bases lay between the germline ends. The CDR3 runs 13 residues. Germline V CDR1 and CDR2: LGHNA, YSLEER.

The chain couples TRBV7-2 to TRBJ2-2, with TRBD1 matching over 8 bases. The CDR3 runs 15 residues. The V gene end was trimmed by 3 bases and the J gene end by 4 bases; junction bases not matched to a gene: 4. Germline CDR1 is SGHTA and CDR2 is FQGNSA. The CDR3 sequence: CASSLGQAGTGELFF. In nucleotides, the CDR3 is TGTGCCAGCAGCTTGGGACAGGCGGGCACCGGGGAGCTGTTTTTT.

The DNA of the CDR3 is TGTGCCAGCAGCTCCGTTCTGGGACAGGGTAGCAATCAGCCCCAGCATTTT. Amino acids: CASSSVLGQGSNQPQHF. V gene TRBV7-9 combines with J gene TRBJ1-5, with TRBD1 identical over 9 bases. CDR1 is SEHNR and CDR2 is FQNEAQ in the germline V gene (reference sequence). The length of the CDR3 is 17 residues. After removal of 4 bases from V and 0 bases from J, the junction contained 7 bases not matched to a gene.

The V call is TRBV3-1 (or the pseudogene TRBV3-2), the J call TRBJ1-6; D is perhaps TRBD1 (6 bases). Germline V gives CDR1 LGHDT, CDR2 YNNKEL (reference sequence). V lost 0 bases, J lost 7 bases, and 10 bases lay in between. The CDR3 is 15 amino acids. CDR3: CASSQEGQGNSPLHF. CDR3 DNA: TGTGCCAGCAGCCAAGAAGGTCAGGGGAATTCACCCCTCCACTTT.

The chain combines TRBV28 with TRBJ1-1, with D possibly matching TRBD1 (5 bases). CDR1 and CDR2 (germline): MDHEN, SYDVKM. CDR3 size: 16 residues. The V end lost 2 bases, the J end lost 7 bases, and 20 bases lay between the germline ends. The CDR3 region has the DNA TGTGCCAGCAGTTTACTAATAGGGGCAGGGCCAATTGAAGCTTTCTTT. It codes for CASSLLIGAGPIEAFF. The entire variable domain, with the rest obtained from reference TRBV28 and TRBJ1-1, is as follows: DVKVTQSSRYLVKRTGEKVFLECVQDMDHENMFWYRQDPGLGLRLIYFSYDVKMKEKGDIPEGYSVSREKKERFSLILESASTNQTSMYLCASSLLIGAGPIEAFFGQGTRLTVV.

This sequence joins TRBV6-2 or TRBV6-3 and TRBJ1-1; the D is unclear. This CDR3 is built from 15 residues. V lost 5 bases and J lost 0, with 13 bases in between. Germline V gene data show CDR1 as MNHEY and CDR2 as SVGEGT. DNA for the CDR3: TGTGCCAGCAGTGAGGGTAGAGGGTTGAACACTGAAGCTTTCTTT. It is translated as CASSEGRGLNTEAFF.

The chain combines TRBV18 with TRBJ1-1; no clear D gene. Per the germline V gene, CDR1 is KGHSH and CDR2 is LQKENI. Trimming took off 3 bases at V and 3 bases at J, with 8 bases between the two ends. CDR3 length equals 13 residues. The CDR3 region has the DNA TGTGCCAGCTCACCGTTTCAGGACACTGAAGCTTTCTTT. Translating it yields CASSPFQDTEAFF.

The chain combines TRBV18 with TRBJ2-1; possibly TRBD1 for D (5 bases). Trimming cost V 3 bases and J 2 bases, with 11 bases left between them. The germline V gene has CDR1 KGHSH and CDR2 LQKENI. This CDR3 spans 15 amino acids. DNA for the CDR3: TGTGCCAGCTCACCCCCAGGGATCCCCTACAATGAGCAGTTCTTC. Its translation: CASSPPGIPYNEQFF.

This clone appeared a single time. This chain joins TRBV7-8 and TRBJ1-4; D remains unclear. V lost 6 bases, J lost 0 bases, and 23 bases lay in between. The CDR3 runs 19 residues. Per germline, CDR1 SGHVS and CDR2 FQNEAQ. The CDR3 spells CASRLRRGRTDPTNEKLFF. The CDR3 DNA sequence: TGTGCCAGCAGACTAAGGAGAGGGCGCACGGACCCAACTAATGAAAAACTGTTTTTT.

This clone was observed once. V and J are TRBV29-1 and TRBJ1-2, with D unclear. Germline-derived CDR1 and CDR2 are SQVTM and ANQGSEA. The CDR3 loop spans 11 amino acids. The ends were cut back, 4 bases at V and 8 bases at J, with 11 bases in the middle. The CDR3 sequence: CSVAVRGGYTF. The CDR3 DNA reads TGCAGCGTTGCTGTACGTGGCGGCTACACCTTC.

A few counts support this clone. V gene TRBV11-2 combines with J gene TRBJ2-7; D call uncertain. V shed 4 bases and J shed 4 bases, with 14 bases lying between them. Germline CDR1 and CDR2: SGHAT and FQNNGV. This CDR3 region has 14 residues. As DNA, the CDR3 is TGTGCCAGCAGCTCCCTAAGTGTTGGATACGAGCAGTACTTC. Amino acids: CASSSLSVGYEQYF.

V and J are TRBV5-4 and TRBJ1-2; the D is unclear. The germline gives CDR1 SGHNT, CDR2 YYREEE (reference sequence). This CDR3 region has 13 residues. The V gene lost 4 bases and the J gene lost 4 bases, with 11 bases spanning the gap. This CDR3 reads CASSTLEVYGYTF. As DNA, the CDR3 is TGTGCCAGCAGCACCCTGGAGGTCTATGGCTACACCTTC.

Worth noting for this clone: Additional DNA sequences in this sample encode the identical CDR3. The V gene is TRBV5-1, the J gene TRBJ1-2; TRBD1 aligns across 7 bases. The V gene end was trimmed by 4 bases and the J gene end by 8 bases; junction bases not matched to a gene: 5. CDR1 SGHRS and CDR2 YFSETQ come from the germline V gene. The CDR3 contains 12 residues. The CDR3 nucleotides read TGCGCCAGCAGCAGGGGGCAGGGAGGCTACACCTTC. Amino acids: CASSRGQGGYTF.

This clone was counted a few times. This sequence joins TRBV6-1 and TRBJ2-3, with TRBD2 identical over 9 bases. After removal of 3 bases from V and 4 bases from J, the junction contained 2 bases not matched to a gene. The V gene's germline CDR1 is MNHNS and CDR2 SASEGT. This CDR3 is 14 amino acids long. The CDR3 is CASSDGLAPDTQYF. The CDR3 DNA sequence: TGTGCCAGCAGTGACGGACTAGCGCCAGATACGCAGTATTTT.